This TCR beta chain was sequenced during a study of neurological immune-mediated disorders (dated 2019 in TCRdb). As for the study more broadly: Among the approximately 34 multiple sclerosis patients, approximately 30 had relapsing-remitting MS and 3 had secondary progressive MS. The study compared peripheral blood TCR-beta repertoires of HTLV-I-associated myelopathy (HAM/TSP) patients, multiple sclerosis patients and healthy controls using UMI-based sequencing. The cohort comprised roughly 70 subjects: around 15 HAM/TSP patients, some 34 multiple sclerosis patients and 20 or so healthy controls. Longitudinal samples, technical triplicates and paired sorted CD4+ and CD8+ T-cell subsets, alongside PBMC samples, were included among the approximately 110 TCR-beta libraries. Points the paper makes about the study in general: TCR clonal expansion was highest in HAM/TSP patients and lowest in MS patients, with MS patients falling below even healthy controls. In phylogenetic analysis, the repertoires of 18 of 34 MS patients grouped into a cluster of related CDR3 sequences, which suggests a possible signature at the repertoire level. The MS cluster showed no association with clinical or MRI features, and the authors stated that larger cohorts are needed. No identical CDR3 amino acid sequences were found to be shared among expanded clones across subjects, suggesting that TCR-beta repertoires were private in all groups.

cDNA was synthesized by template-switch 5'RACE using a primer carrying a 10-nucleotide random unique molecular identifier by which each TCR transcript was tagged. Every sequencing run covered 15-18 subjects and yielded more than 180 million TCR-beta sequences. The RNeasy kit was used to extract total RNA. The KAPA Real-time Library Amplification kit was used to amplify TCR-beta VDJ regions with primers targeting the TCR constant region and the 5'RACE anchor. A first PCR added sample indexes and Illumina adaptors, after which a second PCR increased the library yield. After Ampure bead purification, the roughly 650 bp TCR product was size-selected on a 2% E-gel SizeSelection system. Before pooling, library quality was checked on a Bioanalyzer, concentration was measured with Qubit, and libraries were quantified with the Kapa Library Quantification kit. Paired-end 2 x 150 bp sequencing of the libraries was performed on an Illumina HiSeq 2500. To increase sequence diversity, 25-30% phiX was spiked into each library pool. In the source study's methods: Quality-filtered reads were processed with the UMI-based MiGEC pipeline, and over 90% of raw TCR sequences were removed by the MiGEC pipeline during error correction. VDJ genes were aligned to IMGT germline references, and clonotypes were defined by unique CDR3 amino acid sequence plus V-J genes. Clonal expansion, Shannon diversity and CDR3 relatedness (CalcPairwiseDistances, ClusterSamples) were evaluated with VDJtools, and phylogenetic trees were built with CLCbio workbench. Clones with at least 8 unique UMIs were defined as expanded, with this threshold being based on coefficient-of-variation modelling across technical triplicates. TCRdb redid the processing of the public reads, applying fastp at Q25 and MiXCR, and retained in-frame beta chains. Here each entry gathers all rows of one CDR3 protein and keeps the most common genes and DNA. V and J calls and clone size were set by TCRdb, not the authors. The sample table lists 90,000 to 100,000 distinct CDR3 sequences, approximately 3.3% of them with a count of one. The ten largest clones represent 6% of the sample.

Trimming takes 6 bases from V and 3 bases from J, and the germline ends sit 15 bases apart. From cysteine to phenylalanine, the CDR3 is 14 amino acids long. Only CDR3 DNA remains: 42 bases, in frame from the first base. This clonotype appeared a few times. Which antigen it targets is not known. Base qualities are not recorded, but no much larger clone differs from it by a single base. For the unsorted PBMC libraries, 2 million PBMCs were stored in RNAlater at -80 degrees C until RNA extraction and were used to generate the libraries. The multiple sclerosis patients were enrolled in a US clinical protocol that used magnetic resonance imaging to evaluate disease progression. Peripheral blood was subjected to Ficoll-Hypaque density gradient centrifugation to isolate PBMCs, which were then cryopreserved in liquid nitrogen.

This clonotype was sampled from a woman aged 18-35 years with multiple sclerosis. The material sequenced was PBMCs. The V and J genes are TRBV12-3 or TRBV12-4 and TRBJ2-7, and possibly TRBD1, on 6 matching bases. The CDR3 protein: CASRNTGLGYEQYF. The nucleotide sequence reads TGTGCCAGCAGGAATACAGGGTTGGGCTACGAGCAGTACTTC.